The 9 T cell receptor beta chains below come from one sample, sequenced in a study of T cell responses to AZD1222 COVID-19 vaccine. TCRdb's copy holds only in-frame clones and misses some; the assay was immunoSEQ multiplex PCR. The sample has 80,000 or so clones; nearly 90% are singletons. This specimen was peripheral blood, taken on day 0 of AZD1222 vaccination. The receptors come from an adult in good health.

The chain is built from TRBV12-3 or TRBV12-4 and TRBJ1-1; D unclear. Trimming left V 6 bases short and J 4 bases short, with 12 bases between. This CDR3 contains 13 residues. The CDR3 reads CASSPYLSTEAFF. The DNA of the CDR3 is TGTGCCAGCAGCCCTTATCTCTCCACTGAAGCTTTCTTT.

This chain uses TRBV3-1 (or the pseudogene TRBV3-2) with TRBJ1-6; 7 bases are a match to TRBD1. With 4 bases clipped from V and 7 bases from J, the junction kept 7 bases outside the gene matches. The germline V gene encodes CDR1 LGHDT and CDR2 YNNKEL (reference sequence). The CDR3 is 15 residues long. In DNA form, the CDR3 reads TGTGCCAGCAGCCTGTCAGGGGGTATCAATTCACCCCTCCACTTT. It is translated as CASSLSGGINSPLHF.

The chain joins TRBV30 to TRBJ1-5; the D gene is possibly TRBD1 (5 bases). In germline, CDR1 is GTSNPN, CDR2 SVGIG (reference sequence). Between the trimmed V and J ends, which lost 0 bases and 3 bases, there was a span of 18 bases. There are 17 residues in the CDR3. The CDR3 loop is CAWSVARDHLTNQPQHF. In nucleotides, the CDR3 is TGTGCCTGGAGTGTAGCACGGGACCACCTGACCAATCAGCCCCAGCATTTT.

V usage is TRBV25-1 and J usage is TRBJ1-1, with 8 positions matching TRBD1. Germline lookup yields CDR1 MGHDK and CDR2 SYGVNS. The junction had 4 bases not matched to a gene; V was cut back by 1 base and J by 9 bases. CDR3 length: 13 amino acids. CDR3 nucleotide sequence: TGTGCCAGCAGTGAATGGGACAGGAGCAAAGCTTTCTTT. Protein sequence: CASSEWDRSKAFF.

This clone was recorded once. This sequence joins TRBV13 and TRBJ2-5, with D perhaps matching TRBD1 or TRBD2 (5 bases each). The germline CDR1 and CDR2 sequences are PRHDT and FYEKMQ (reference sequence). V was shortened by 5 bases and J by 3 bases, with 13 bases between the two germline ends. CDR3 size: 14 residues. The CDR3 sequence: CASSLIGTEETQYF. The CDR3 DNA is TGTGCCAGCAGCCTGATTGGGACGGAAGAGACCCAGTACTTC.

The V and J genes are TRBV19 and TRBJ2-3; a possible D gene is TRBD1 (7 bases). The CDR3 is 14 residues long. V lost 5 bases to trimming and J lost 4 bases, with 13 bases between them. The germline gives CDR1 LNHDA, CDR2 SQIVND (reference sequence). The CDR3 region is CASSVDREADTQYF. The CDR3 DNA follows: TGTGCCAGTAGTGTTGACAGGGAGGCAGATACGCAGTATTTT.

The chain uses TRBV5-6 and TRBJ2-7, with 8 nucleotides matching TRBD1. In germline, CDR1 is SGHDT, CDR2 YYEEEE. The CDR3 loop spans 14 amino acids. Trimming took 4 bases from V and 4 from J; bases not matched to a gene: 7. The CDR3 protein is CASSLGQGPYEQYF. As DNA, the CDR3 is TGTGCCAGCAGCCTCGGACAGGGTCCATACGAGCAGTACTTC.

The chain links TRBV7-3 to TRBJ2-3; the D is unclear. Germline CDR1 and CDR2: SGHTA and FQGTGA. V lost 2 bases, J lost 0 bases, and 9 bases lay in between. The CDR3 totals 15 residues. CDR3 coding DNA: TGTGCCAGCAGCTTATCTGCGACTAGCACAGATACGCAGTATTTT. Protein sequence: CASSLSATSTDTQYF. Drawing the rest from reference TRBV7-3 and TRBJ2-3, the complete variable domain is GAGVSQTPSNKVTEKGKYVELRCDPISGHTALYWYRQSLGQGPEFLIYFQGTGAADDSGLPNDRFFAVRPEGSVSTLKIQRTERGDSAVYLCASSLSATSTDTQYFGPGTRLTVL.

The chain combines TRBV18 with TRBJ1-4, with a possible D match to TRBD1 (5 bases). Germline assignment: CDR1 KGHSH and CDR2 LQKENI. The CDR3 covers 17 residues. Trimming cost V 1 base and J 5 bases, with 17 bases left between them. CDR3 residues: CASSPQRNRGPNEKLFF. For the CDR3, the DNA is TGTGCCAGCTCACCACAGAGGAACCGGGGCCCGAATGAAAAACTGTTTTTT.